This is a list of T cell receptor beta chains from one sample in a study of T-cell memory formation after mild COVID-19. A single record per CDR3 protein comes from TCRdb applying MiXCR to the 5' RACE reads. The data hold 550,000 to 700,000 distinct CDR3 sequences, with under 20% observed a single time. The sample was PBMCs or a T cell subset sorted from them (not recorded which). The receptors derive from an adult woman who had mild COVID-19 (a few samples of this study predate the infection). Cell type and time point are not known. The CDR3 runs from the conserved cysteine through the conserved F or W. The order of the fields is D gene, clone size, J gene, V gene, CDR3 DNA, CDR3 protein. The D gene is left open where the match is weak. Clone size is shown for a subset of rows, as once, few, many or a class of expanded clone.

NA,NA,TRBJ2-1,TRBV12-3/TRBV12-4,TGTGCCAGCAGTTTATACCTTTCTGGTGAGCAGTTCTTC,CASSLYLSGEQFF
NA,few,TRBJ2-2,TRBV9,TGTGCCAGCAGCAATAAGGGTTCCGGGGAGCTGTTTTTT,CASSNKGSGELFF
NA,few,TRBJ1-2,TRBV15,TGTGCCACCAGCGATATGTGGGGTAGCTATGGCTACACCTTC,CATSDMWGSYGYTF
TRBD1,NA,TRBJ1-2,TRBV12-3/TRBV12-4,TGTGCCAGCAGCCCTCCGGGACAGCGGGCTTTACGCTACACCTTC,CASSPPGQRALRYTF
NA,few,TRBJ2-1,TRBV6-5,TGTGCCACCTCGACAGGAGCCCACAATGAGCAGTTCTTC,CATSTGAHNEQFF
TRBD2,NA,TRBJ2-1,TRBV9,TGTGCCAGCAGCTCGAGGGAGGGGACTCTACACTCGGGTGAGCAGTTCTTC,CASSSREGTLHSGEQFF
NA,few,TRBJ1-2,TRBV12-3/TRBV12-4,TGTGCCAGCAGCCTGGGGGTTAGTGGTGGCTACACCTTC,CASSLGVSGGYTF
NA,NA,TRBJ1-1,TRBV20-1,TGCAGTGCTAGAGACCCCCGTGTGGGAACGAACACTGAAGCTTTCTTT,CSARDPRVGTNTEAFF
NA,many,TRBJ2-1,TRBV29-1,TGCAGCGTTTTCTCAGAGCAGGCCCTTCTCGGTGAGCAGTTCTTC,CSVFSEQALLGEQFF
NA,NA,TRBJ2-2,TRBV11-1,TGTGCCAGCAGCTTAGCGCGGGGCCTAGAAGCCGCCGGGGAGCTGTTTTTT,CASSLARGLEAAGELFF
TRBD2,few,TRBJ2-5,TRBV24-1,TGTGCCACCAGTGAGAGCCGGGGCGCCGGGAGGGAGACCCAGTACTTC,CATSESRGAGRETQYF
TRBD1,few,TRBJ2-4,TRBV19,TGTGCCAGTAGTATGGGGACAGGGGGTTTTCAGTACTTC,CASSMGTGGFQYF
NA,few,TRBJ2-1,TRBV7-2,TGTGCCAGCAGCTTTCTAGCGTGGGGGGACAATGAGCAGTTCTTC,CASSFLAWGDNEQFF
TRBD1,NA,TRBJ2-1,TRBV7-9,TGTGCCAGCAGCTTAGTTGTTCAGGGGGATGAGCAGTTCTTC,CASSLVVQGDEQFF
NA,few,TRBJ2-2,TRBV5-4,TGTGCCAGCAGCTTCGGTTGGGTCACCGGGGAGCTGTTTTTT,CASSFGWVTGELFF
NA,NA,TRBJ2-5,TRBV5-4,TGTGCCAGCAGCTTGGAGAGCTATGGAGAGACCCAGTACTTC,CASSLESYGETQYF
TRBD2,NA,TRBJ2-1,TRBV5-6,TGTGCCAGCAGCTTGCGCCTACTAGCGGGAGAGGCCGGACGGCAGTTCTTC,CASSLRLLAGEAGRQFF
TRBD1,many,TRBJ1-1,TRBV12-3/TRBV12-4,TGTGCCAGCAGTCCGCGTCCCGGGACAGGGAACACTGAAGCTTTCTTT,CASSPRPGTGNTEAFF
TRBD1,few,TRBJ1-1,TRBV5-1,TGCGCCAGCAGCCCCGGGACAGGGGGCACCGATCCTGAAGCTTTCTTT,CASSPGTGGTDPEAFF
NA,few,TRBJ2-3,TRBV20-1,TGCAGTGCTAACAAACGCGGGGAAGAAACAGATACGCAGTATTTT,CSANKRGEETDTQYF
NA,many,TRBJ1-1,TRBV29-1,TGCAGCGTTCTCGGGAACACTGAAGCTTTCTTT,CSVLGNTEAFF
NA,NA,TRBJ1-1,TRBV5-8,TGTGCCAGCAGCGAGAGGGGATACATGAACACTGAAGCTTTCTTT,CASSERGYMNTEAFF
NA,NA,TRBJ2-5,TRBV18,TGTGCCAGCTCAAGGGTGGACGAGACCCAGTACTTC,CASSRVDETQYF
NA,NA,TRBJ2-3,TRBV21-1,TGTGCCAGTGTCCTAGCGGGAGAGTGCACAGATACGCAGTATTTT,CASVLAGECTDTQYF
TRBD2,few,TRBJ2-1,TRBV4-1,TGCGCCAGCAGCCTGGGACTAGCGGGAGGGGGACCCTACAATGAGCAGTTCTTC,CASSLGLAGGGPYNEQFF
NA,few,TRBJ1-1,TRBV12-3/TRBV12-4,TGTGCCAGCAGTTTTAATGGGGGTGCTGAAGCTTTCTTT,CASSFNGGAEAFF
NA,NA,TRBJ2-5,TRBV12-3/TRBV12-4,TGTGCCAGCAGTTTCGTTGGTCTGGGAGAGACCCAGTACTTC,CASSFVGLGETQYF
TRBD1,NA,TRBJ2-3,TRBV7-3,TGTGCCAGCAGCTCAGGGGGTGGGCCAGATACGCAGTATTTT,CASSSGGGPDTQYF
TRBD2,few,TRBJ2-1,TRBV6-2/TRBV6-3,TGTGCCAGCAGTTACGGGCTAGCGGACAACAATGAGCAGTTCTTC,CASSYGLADNNEQFF
NA,NA,TRBJ1-2,TRBV9,TGTGCCAGCAAAAAACAGGGAGACTATGGCTACACCTTC,CASKKQGDYGYTF
NA,few,TRBJ1-5,TRBV20-1,TGCAGTGCACACTTTCAGGGGAGGCTTAATCAGCCCCAGCATTTT,CSAHFQGRLNQPQHF
NA,NA,TRBJ2-5,TRBV7-9,TGTGCCAGCAGCTTAGCCCCCAGCGGGCCAGAAGGGGCCCAGTACTTC,CASSLAPSGPEGAQYF